This entry lists 27 T cell receptor beta chains sequenced from one sample in a study of chemoradiotherapy in HPV16-positive cancers. Profiled with immunoSEQ multiplex PCR; TCRdb holds only in-frame clones, not every one. Here the sample spans roughly 550 clones, around nine tenths being singletons. Sequences were derived from tumor tissue, sampled from a patient who underwent chemoradiotherapy. The source of these receptors is a human donor with HPV-associated anogenital cancer.

V and J are TRBV2 and TRBJ2-1, with D perhaps TRBD2 (5 bases). Germline-derived CDR1 and CDR2 are SNHLY and FYNNEI. V gave up 3 bases and J gave up 11 bases, with 8 bases separating them. The CDR3 is made up of 11 amino acids. CDR3 bases: TGTGCCAGCAGTGAGGAGGCACAGCAGTTCTTC. Translation: CASSEEAQQFF.

The chain recombines TRBV6-5 with TRBJ2-7; TRBD2 matches 11 bases. Germline-derived CDR1 and CDR2 are MNHEY and SVGAGI. The trim removed 6 bases at V and 6 bases at J, leaving 4 bases unmatched. This CDR3 region has 13 residues. The CDR3 coding sequence is TGTGCCAGCAGCCTAGCGGGAGGTCGCGAGCAGTACTTC. Amino acid sequence: CASSLAGGREQYF.

The chain is built from TRBV9 and TRBJ2-2, with D unresolved. CDR1 is SGDLS and CDR2 is YYNGEE in the germline V gene. This CDR3 spans 14 amino acids. Trimming stripped 2 bases from V and 2 bases from J, with 7 bases between. The CDR3 region is CASSVETNTGELFF. Here the CDR3 DNA reads TGTGCCAGCAGCGTGGAGACTAACACCGGGGAGCTGTTTTTT.

The rearrangement links TRBV6-1 to TRBJ2-2; no clear D. V was pared by 2 bases and J by 5 bases, with 12 bases between. Germline CDR1 and CDR2: MNHNS and SASEGT. The CDR3 length is 15 residues. CDR3 sequence reads: CASSELAYPTGELFF. For the CDR3, the DNA is TGTGCCAGCAGTGAACTTGCGTACCCTACCGGGGAGCTGTTTTTT.

This clone was picked up one time. The rearrangement uses TRBV27 and TRBJ2-4; D ambiguous. CDR1 is MNHEY, CDR2 SMNVEV, per germline (reference sequence). V lost 4 bases and J 1 base, leaving 17 bases between the germline ends. The CDR3 spans 17 residues. Here the CDR3 DNA reads TGTGCCAGCAGTTCCTCAATTACAACGAGGGCCAAAAACATTCAGTACTTC. Protein sequence: CASSSSITTRAKNIQYF.

This clone showed up just a few times. V is TRBV9 and J is TRBJ2-7, with 10 nucleotides matching TRBD2. V lost 4 bases and J lost 3; bases outside the gene matches: 13. The CDR3 is 17 amino acids. Per germline, CDR1 SGDLS and CDR2 YYNGEE. As DNA, the CDR3 is TGTGCCAGCAGCTCCGAACAGGGACTAGCGAGGAACTACGAGCAGTACTTC. Its translation: CASSSEQGLARNYEQYF.

V and J are TRBV7-3 and TRBJ2-7; the match to TRBD1 covers 7 bases. Germline V CDR1 and CDR2: SGHTA, FQGTGA. V lost 3 bases, J lost 7 bases, and 6 bases stayed unmatched. The CDR3 is 13 amino acids. The CDR3 DNA sequence: TGTGCCAGCAGCTTCGACAGGGCTAGTGAGCAGTACTTC. Translation: CASSFDRASEQYF.

This clone was seen only once. The genes are TRBV4-1 and TRBJ1-1; TRBD1 might be the D (5 bases). There are 14 residues in the CDR3. V lost 6 bases, J lost 2 bases, and 13 bases lay in between. The germline V gene encodes CDR1 MGHRA and CDR2 YSYEKL. CDR3 nucleotides: TGCGCCAGCAGGCCTACAGGAGGAAACACTGAAGCTTTCTTT. This translates into CASRPTGGNTEAFF.

The CDR3 DNA is TGTGCCAGCAGCGCATCTAGCGGGAGAGCAGATACGCAGTATTTT. Translated, it gives CASSASSGRADTQYF. V gene TRBV11-3 combines with J gene TRBJ2-3; 10 nucleotides agree with TRBD2. Unmatched junction bases numbered 6, after V lost 5 bases and J lost 4 bases. The CDR3 spans 15 residues. The V gene's germline CDR1 is SGHNT and CDR2 YENEEA.

This chain connects TRBV7-9 to TRBJ2-1, with 9 bases identical to TRBD2. CDR3 length: 16 amino acids. Germline assignment: CDR1 SEHNR and CDR2 FQNEAQ (reference sequence). Trimming cost V 1 base and J 12 bases; bases outside gene matches: 13. The DNA of the CDR3 is TGTGCCAGCAGCTTAGTTACTAGCGGGTTAAGAGGTACGCAGTTCTTC. Translation gives CASSLVTSGLRGTQFF.

This clone showed up just once. This sequence joins TRBV10-3 and TRBJ2-2; D may correspond to TRBD1 or TRBD2 (5 bases each). This CDR3 has 17 amino acids. Trimming cost V 0 bases and J 3 bases, with 14 bases left between them. From germline, CDR1 is ENHRY and CDR2 SYGVKD. CDR3 bases: TGTGCCATCAGTGAGTCCCCGAGGGGAACCCACACCGGGGAGCTGTTTTTT. Translation gives CAISESPRGTHTGELFF.

The genes are TRBV7-9 and TRBJ1-6; D is unclear. The CDR3 is 15 residues long. Trimming shortened V by 5 bases and J by 8 bases, and 16 bases separated the two germline ends. Germline values: CDR1 SEHNR, CDR2 FQNEAQ (reference sequence). In DNA form, the CDR3 reads TGTGCCAGCAGCCCCCTGATAGGATCGGATTCACCCCTCCACTTT. It specifies CASSPLIGSDSPLHF.

This clone was seen just once. This chain connects TRBV2 to TRBJ2-3; D not certain. The germline V gene has CDR1 SNHLY and CDR2 FYNNEI. V lost 4 bases and J 6 bases, leaving 5 bases between the germline ends. The CDR3 contains 11 residues. CDR3 amino acids: CASSGVDTQYF. CDR3 coding DNA: TGTGCCAGCAGTGGAGTTGATACGCAGTATTTT. Together with reference TRBV2 and TRBJ2-3, the CDR3 gives the full variable domain: EPEVTQTPSHQVTQMGQEVILRCVPISNHLYFYWYRQILGQKVEFLVSFYNNEISEKSEIFDDQFSVERPDGSNFTLKIRSTKLEDSAMYFCASSGVDTQYFGPGTRLTVL.

The V call is TRBV27, the J call TRBJ2-4, with TRBD1 identical over 8 bases. Per germline, CDR1 MNHEY and CDR2 SMNVEV (reference sequence). This CDR3 spans 17 amino acids. The J segment lost 0 bases and the V segment lost 6 bases, leaving 10 bases of the junction unmatched. As DNA, the CDR3 is TGTGCCAGCAGCCCTCGACCCCAGGGGGCAGCCAAAAACATTCAGTACTTC. Protein sequence: CASSPRPQGAAKNIQYF.

This chain uses TRBV15 with TRBJ2-2; D possibly matches TRBD1 or TRBD2 (5 bases each). The CDR3 consists of 12 residues. Trimming shortened V by 8 bases and J by 7 bases, and 11 bases separated the two germline ends. Germline V CDR1 and CDR2: LNHNV, YYDKDF (reference sequence). The CDR3 here is CATRRGGGELFF. The DNA for the CDR3 is TGTGCCACCCGACGGGGCGGCGGGGAGCTGTTTTTT.

The CDR3 DNA sequence: TGTGCTAGTGGTTTGCCCCGCGAGCAGTACTTC. The encoded protein is CASGLPREQYF. V gene TRBV12-5 combines with J gene TRBJ2-7; D uncertain. V dropped 2 bases and J dropped 6 bases, with 5 bases sitting between them. The CDR3 extends over 11 amino acids. Germline CDR1 is LGHNT and CDR2 is FRNRAP.

The chain recombines TRBV25-1 with TRBJ1-2; TRBD1 might be the D (6 bases). The CDR3 consists of 15 residues. CDR1 and CDR2 from the germline V gene are MGHDK and SYGVNS. The V end was cut by 3 bases, the J end by 6 bases, with 17 bases between. The CDR3: CASSDSLTGLHGYTF. CDR3 coding DNA: TGTGCCAGCAGTGACTCCCTCACAGGGCTACATGGCTACACCTTC.

This chain links TRBV10-2 with TRBJ2-5, with TRBD1 matching over 7 bases. Germline-derived CDR1 and CDR2 are WSHSY and SAAADI. V dropped 0 bases and J dropped 5; count of bases not matched to a gene: 6. This CDR3 region has 15 residues. Written as DNA, the CDR3 is TGCGCCAGCAGTGAGTCGATGACAGGGTGGGAGACCCAGTACTTC. The encoded protein is CASSESMTGWETQYF.

J is TRBJ2-7 and V is TRBV27; D is uncertain. Trimming shortened V by 5 bases and J by 3 bases, and 14 bases separated the two germline ends. The CDR3 length is 14 residues. Germline loops: CDR1 MNHEY, CDR2 SMNVEV (reference sequence). CDR3 sequence reads: CASSIRISVYEQYF. CDR3 in DNA: TGTGCCAGCAGTATCCGGATAAGTGTCTACGAGCAGTACTTC.

J is TRBJ2-1 and V is TRBV9; TRBD2 matches at 13 bases. The junction had 16 bases not matched to a gene; V was cut back by 4 bases and J by 3 bases. Germline CDR1 is SGDLS and CDR2 is YYNGEE. The CDR3 sequence is 20 residues long. The CDR3 sequence: CASSPGRWTSGRCGYNEQFF. The CDR3, as DNA: TGTGCCAGCAGCCCCGGTAGGTGGACTAGCGGGAGATGTGGCTACAATGAGCAGTTCTTC.

The chain uses TRBV30 and TRBJ2-2, with 9 bases aligning to TRBD2. Germline values: CDR1 GTSNPN, CDR2 SVGIG (reference sequence). V lost 2 bases, J lost 4 bases, and 8 bases stayed unmatched. The CDR3 sequence is 16 residues long. CDR3 nucleotide sequence: TGTGCCTGGAGTATCTATAGCGGGAGAGGCACCGGGGAGCTGTTTTTT. The encoded protein is CAWSIYSGRGTGELFF.

The CDR3 protein is CASSRGTDQETQYF. DNA of the CDR3: TGCGCCAGCAGCCGCGGGACAGATCAAGAGACCCAGTACTTC. J is TRBJ2-5 and V is TRBV5-1; TRBD1 is a possible D gene (7 bases). There are 14 residues in the CDR3. V gave up 4 bases and J gave up 2 bases, with 12 bases separating them. CDR1 SGHRS and CDR2 YFSETQ come from the germline V gene.

This clone was counted a single time. The V gene is TRBV5-8, the J gene TRBJ1-5; no definite D call. CDR3 length equals 16 residues. Trimming removed 6 bases from V and 0 bases from J, with 16 bases in between. Germline CDR1 SGHTS, CDR2 YDEGEE. CDR3 bases: TGTGCCAGCACCCGAGACGGTGAATATAGCAATCAGCCCCAGCATTTT. It translates to CASTRDGEYSNQPQHF.

The gene calls are TRBV19 and TRBJ1-5; D unresolved. With 5 bases removed from V and 7 bases from J, the gap between germline ends came to 15 bases. CDR3 length equals 14 residues. Germline CDR1 LNHDA, CDR2 SQIVND (reference sequence). The CDR3 loop reads CASSLGTIGQPQHF. DNA of the CDR3: TGTGCCAGTAGTCTCGGTACGATAGGACAGCCCCAGCATTTT.

The rearrangement uses TRBV20-1 and TRBJ1-2; D remains unclear. Trimming took off 3 bases at V and 8 bases at J, with 7 bases between the two ends. CDR1 DFQATT and CDR2 SNEGSKA come from the germline V gene (reference sequence). CDR3 length: 10 residues. The CDR3 reads CSASGEGYTF. CDR3 in DNA: TGCAGTGCTAGTGGGGAAGGCTACACCTTC.

This chain links TRBV11-2 with TRBJ2-1; 12 bases fit TRBD2. Germline V gene data show CDR1 as SGHAT and CDR2 as FQNNGV. Unmatched junction bases numbered 9, after V lost 5 bases and J lost 7 bases. The CDR3 loop spans 16 amino acids. In DNA, the CDR3 is TGTGCCAGCAGCCTTCAGACTAGCGGGAGACAGAATGAGCAGTTCTTC. The encoded protein is CASSLQTSGRQNEQFF.

The V call is TRBV7-3, the J call TRBJ2-2; TRBD2 matches at 7 bases. The V gene's germline CDR1 is SGHTA and CDR2 FQGTGA. V lost 11 bases, J lost 5 bases, and 8 bases stayed unmatched. The CDR3 loop spans 13 amino acids. The CDR3 spells CAAGGSGTGELFF. CDR3 sequence (DNA): TGTGCCGCGGGCGGGAGTGGAACCGGGGAGCTGTTTTTT.